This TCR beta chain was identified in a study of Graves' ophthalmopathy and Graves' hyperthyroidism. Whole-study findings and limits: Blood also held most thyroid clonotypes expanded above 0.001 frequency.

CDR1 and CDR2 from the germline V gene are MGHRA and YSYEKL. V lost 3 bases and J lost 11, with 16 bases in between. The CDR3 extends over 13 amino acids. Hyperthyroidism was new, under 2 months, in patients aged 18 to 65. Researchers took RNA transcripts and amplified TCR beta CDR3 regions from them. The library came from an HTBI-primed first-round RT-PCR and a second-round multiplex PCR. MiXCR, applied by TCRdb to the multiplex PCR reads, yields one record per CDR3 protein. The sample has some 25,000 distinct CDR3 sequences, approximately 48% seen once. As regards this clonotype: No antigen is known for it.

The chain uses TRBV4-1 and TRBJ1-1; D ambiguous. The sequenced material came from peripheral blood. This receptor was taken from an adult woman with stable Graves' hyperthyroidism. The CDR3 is CASSHIRMVTAFF. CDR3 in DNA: TGCGCCAGCAGCCATATCAGGATGGTTACGGCTTTCTTT.